Below are 15 T cell receptor beta chains sequenced from a single sample in a study of shared clonotypes between healthy human individuals. The protocol was immunoSEQ multiplex PCR, while the TCRdb copy is restricted to in-frame clones and leaves out a portion. The data show about 380,000 clones, 96% seen once. The sample comprised memory CD8+ T cells sorted from blood. Subset reported: CD45RO+ cells pooled with CCR7-negative TemRA cells. Every receptor here comes from a man between 25 and 39 years old in good health.

CDR3 DNA sequence: TGTGCCAGCAGCCTTCCTAGCGCGCCCTCCTACGAGCAGTACTTC. It specifies CASSLPSAPSYEQYF. V usage is TRBV7-2 and J usage is TRBJ2-7, with a tentative D call TRBD2 (6 bases). This CDR3 contains 15 residues. The germline V and J ends were trimmed by 5 bases and 0 bases, with 14 bases remaining between them. Germline lookup yields CDR1 SGHTA and CDR2 FQGNSA.

CDR3 coding DNA: TGTGCCAGCAGTTACTCGCGACAGTATGGCTACACCTTC. Its translation: CASSYSRQYGYTF. The chain links TRBV6-5 to TRBJ1-2, with D possibly TRBD1 on 5 matching bases. V was pared by 0 bases and J by 5 bases, with 7 bases between. This CDR3 comprises 13 residues. Germline CDR1 is MNHEY and CDR2 is SVGAGI.

This chain joins TRBV27 and TRBJ1-2, with D maybe TRBD1 (6 bases). Trimming took 5 bases from V and 6 from J, leaving 13 bases between them. The germline V gene has CDR1 MNHEY and CDR2 SMNVEV (reference sequence). The CDR3 covers 13 residues. The chain's CDR3 is CASSPRGLHGYTF. The DNA of the CDR3 is TGTGCCAGCAGTCCACGGGGGCTTCATGGCTACACCTTC.

The chain couples TRBV30 to TRBJ1-2; tentative D call: TRBD1 (6 bases). Trimming removed 1 base at V and 6 bases at J, with 9 bases between. The CDR3 extends over 12 amino acids. In germline, CDR1 is GTSNPN, CDR2 SVGIG (reference sequence). The CDR3 spells CAWSDRVDGYTF. CDR3 nucleotide sequence: TGTGCCTGGAGTGACAGGGTCGATGGCTACACCTTC.

The chain joins TRBV11-3 to TRBJ1-4; 10 bases match TRBD1. This CDR3 is 14 amino acids long. Trimming cost V 5 bases and J 7 bases; bases outside gene matches: 4. Per germline, CDR1 SGHNT and CDR2 YENEEA. CDR3 amino acids: CASSPGQGSEKLFF. As DNA, the CDR3 is TGTGCCAGCAGCCCGGGACAGGGGAGTGAAAAACTGTTTTTT. Based on the CDR3 plus reference TRBV11-3 and TRBJ1-4, the full variable domain is EAGVVQSPRYKIIEKKQPVAFWCNPISGHNTLYWYLQNLGQGPELLIRYENEEAVDDSQLPKDRFSAERLKGVDSTLKIQPAELGDSAVYLCASSPGQGSEKLFFGSGTQLSVL.

V gene TRBV5-4 combines with J gene TRBJ2-7; 12 positions agree with TRBD2. V dropped 1 base and J dropped 7; count of bases not matched to a gene: 3. The CDR3 covers 14 residues. CDR1 SGHNT and CDR2 YYREEE come from the germline V gene (reference sequence). CDR3 bases: TGTGCCAGCAGCTTGTGGACTAGCGGGATTGAGCAGTACTTC. Its protein is CASSLWTSGIEQYF. Supplemented by reference TRBV5-4 and TRBJ2-7, the full variable domain reads ETGVTQSPTHLIKTRGQQVTLRCSSQSGHNTVSWYQQALGQGPQFIFQYYREEENGRGNFPPRFSGLQFPNYSSELNVNALELDDSALYLCASSLWTSGIEQYFGPGTRLTVT.

The chain combines TRBV5-1 with TRBJ2-7; D may correspond to TRBD1 or TRBD2 (5 bases each). The V end was cut by 0 bases, the J end by 2 bases, with 15 bases between. The CDR3 has 16 amino acids. The germline V gene has CDR1 SGHRS and CDR2 YFSETQ. CDR3 in DNA: TGCGCCAGCAGCTTGGGTCGGTGGCAGGGAGCCTACGAGCAGTACTTC. It translates to CASSLGRWQGAYEQYF.

The chain links TRBV5-4 to TRBJ1-1; TRBD1 aligns across 7 bases. The CDR3 spans 16 residues. V was clipped by 4 bases and J by 4 bases; unmatched bases: 13. Germline CDR1 is SGHNT and CDR2 is YYREEE (reference sequence). CDR3 coding DNA: TGTGCCAGCAGCCCCGACAGGGCCCCACGGGGCACTGAAGCTTTCTTT. Amino acids: CASSPDRAPRGTEAFF.

This clone was seen a handful of times. At the DNA level, this CDR3 is encoded by other sequences in the same sample as well. The chain uses TRBV18 and TRBJ1-2, with 7 bases matching TRBD1. Germline trimming cut 3 bases from V and 3 bases from J; bases unmatched to any gene: 1. There are 13 residues in the CDR3. The germline V gene has CDR1 KGHSH and CDR2 LQKENI. The CDR3 spells CASSPGTDYGYTF. The CDR3 DNA is TGTGCCAGCTCACCCGGGACAGACTATGGCTACACCTTC.

This clone was observed a single time. The chain recombines TRBV6-6 with TRBJ1-1; D remains ambiguous. The CDR3 totals 14 residues. Germline V CDR1 and CDR2: MNHNY, SVGAGI (reference sequence). The ends were cut back, 6 bases at V and 1 base at J, with 12 bases in the middle. The CDR3 DNA follows: TGTGCCAGCAGACTCAATCAGGAGAACACTGAAGCTTTCTTT. Amino acid sequence: CASRLNQENTEAFF.

The V call is TRBV25-1, the J call TRBJ1-4; D not resolved. CDR3 length: 14 amino acids. The germline gives CDR1 MGHDK, CDR2 SYGVNS. Trimming left V 0 bases short and J 6 bases short, with 8 bases between. The CDR3 DNA is TGTGCCAGCAGTGAATATTCCCGGGATGAAAAACTGTTTTTT. As protein: CASSEYSRDEKLFF.

The chain recombines TRBV19 with TRBJ1-5; D is perhaps TRBD1 (5 bases). Trimming took 1 base from V and 7 from J, leaving 14 bases between them. Germline values: CDR1 LNHDA, CDR2 SQIVND (reference sequence). This CDR3 spans 15 amino acids. The CDR3 DNA reads as TGTGCCAGTAGTATAGTGTTTTCAGGGCAACAGCCCCAGCATTTT. This translates into CASSIVFSGQQPQHF.

This clone has just one count. The chain links TRBV5-1 to TRBJ2-7; 8 bases agree with TRBD2. CDR3 length: 17 residues. The V segment lost 3 bases and the J segment 4 bases; nucleotides outside the gene matches: 15. Germline values: CDR1 SGHRS, CDR2 YFSETQ. The DNA of the CDR3 is TGCGCCAGCAGCTCCGAAAACGTACTAGCGGATAGATACGAGCAGTACTTC. It encodes CASSSENVLADRYEQYF.

The sample holds one count of this clone. The chain recombines TRBV5-4 with TRBJ2-7; D possibly corresponds to TRBD1 (6 bases). The V gene lost 4 bases and the J gene lost 0 bases, with 11 bases spanning the gap. This CDR3 contains 14 residues. In germline, CDR1 is SGHNT, CDR2 YYREEE (reference sequence). The DNA for the CDR3 is TGTGCCAGCAGCCTCGGACAGACCTCCTACGAGCAGTACTTC. It specifies CASSLGQTSYEQYF. The full variable domain, in which reference TRBV5-4 and TRBJ2-7 provide the parts outside the CDR3, is ETGVTQSPTHLIKTRGQQVTLRCSSQSGHNTVSWYQQALGQGPQFIFQYYREEENGRGNFPPRFSGLQFPNYSSELNVNALELDDSALYLCASSLGQTSYEQYFGPGTRLTVT.

J is TRBJ2-2 and V is TRBV5-1; no clear D gene. This CDR3 is built from 17 residues. CDR1 and CDR2 (germline): SGHRS, YFSETQ. With 4 bases removed from V and 0 bases from J, the gap between germline ends came to 16 bases. CDR3 nucleotide sequence: TGCGCCAGCAGCAGGGTAGGGCAGGTATCGAACACCGGGGAGCTGTTTTTT. This codes for CASSRVGQVSNTGELFF.